This entry features one T cell receptor (beta chain) sequence. Its antigen is unknown. CDR1 is LGHNA and CDR2 is YNFKEQ in the germline V gene. V lost 4 bases and J 5 bases, leaving 17 bases between the germline ends. CDR3 length: 15 residues. TCRdb re-derived calls from the reads in MiXCR, one entry per CDR3 protein. The data contain some 920,000 distinct CDR3 sequences, roughly 30% of them singletons. The data derive from a study of T cell repertoires in cytomegalovirus infection. Study in general: Alongside well-studied HLA-B-restricted CMV epitopes, recently identified HLA-C-restricted CMV epitopes were also used. Matching HLA type and CMV infection were both indicated by public TCR beta signatures. Study-level findings and limits: The cumulative frequency of public TCR beta families distinguished individuals who carried CMV together with the relevant HLA.

The clonotype was recovered from a human donor in good health (CMV status not recorded). Some clones in this sample may be carry-over from other donors' samples. This specimen consisted of cultured CD8+ T cells from PBMCs, obtained from culture after CMV antigen stimulation. J is TRBJ1-1 and V is TRBV4-2; a weak D match, TRBD1 (5 bases). CDR3: CASSRGTATVTEAFF. The CDR3 nucleotides read TGTGCCAGCAGCCGCGGGACCGCCACGGTAACTGAAGCTTTCTTT.